This entry lists 8 T cell receptor beta chains sequenced from one sample in a study of blood T cell repertoires in COVID-19. Sequencing used immunoSEQ multiplex PCR; TCRdb keeps in-frame clones, though not all of them. The data contain tens of thousands of clones, about 87% of them singletons. The sample taken for sequencing was peripheral blood. Receptors were obtained from a woman aged 45 to 65 with acute or convalescent COVID-19.

The chain combines TRBV5-4 with TRBJ1-1; D is possibly TRBD1 (6 bases). Deletions cut 1 base from V and 0 bases from J, with 7 bases between. CDR3 length: 14 residues. CDR1 is SGHNT and CDR2 is YYREEE in the germline V gene (reference sequence). The CDR3 protein is CASSLQGMNTEAFF. As DNA, the CDR3 is TGTGCCAGCAGCTTGCAGGGGATGAACACTGAAGCTTTCTTT. The entire variable domain, with the rest obtained from reference TRBV5-4 and TRBJ1-1, is as follows: ETGVTQSPTHLIKTRGQQVTLRCSSQSGHNTVSWYQQALGQGPQFIFQYYREEENGRGNFPPRFSGLQFPNYSSELNVNALELDDSALYLCASSLQGMNTEAFFGQGTRLTVV.

This clone has just one count. The CDR3 protein is CASSVSGMNTGELFF. CDR3 coding DNA: TGTGCCAGTAGTGTTAGCGGGATGAACACCGGGGAGCTGTTTTTT. The chain links TRBV19 to TRBJ2-2; 8 positions agree with TRBD2. The CDR3 extends over 15 amino acids. Germline trimming cut 5 bases from V and 1 base from J; bases unmatched to any gene: 3. Germline loops: CDR1 LNHDA, CDR2 SQIVND (reference sequence).

The chain couples TRBV24-1 to TRBJ2-1; 13 nucleotides match TRBD2. This CDR3 comprises 15 residues. The germline CDR1 and CDR2 sequences are KGHDR and SFDVKD. J gave up 6 bases and V 7 bases, and 5 bases lay outside the gene matches. CDR3 coding DNA: TGTGCCACCAGCGGACTAGCGGGAGTTGGCAATGAGCAGTTCTTC. Its translation: CATSGLAGVGNEQFF.

CDR3 amino acids: CASNNWGQGGETQYF. Here the CDR3 DNA reads TGTGCCAGCAACAACTGGGGACAGGGAGGGGAGACCCAGTACTTC. The V gene is TRBV9, the J gene TRBJ2-5; 9 nucleotides agree with TRBD1. Looked up from germline, CDR1 is SGDLS and CDR2 is YYNGEE. The junction had 11 bases not matched to a gene; V was cut back by 6 bases and J by 5 bases. The CDR3 has 15 amino acids.

The sample holds one count of this clone. The chain employs TRBV11-2 and TRBJ2-1; D is perhaps TRBD2 (6 bases). CDR3 length: 17 amino acids. Looked up from germline, CDR1 is SGHAT and CDR2 is FQNNGV. Trimming pared 5 bases from V and 8 bases from J, leaving 25 bases between. Here the CDR3 reads CASSDTLPGSPRDEQFF. The CDR3 region has the DNA TGTGCCAGCAGCGATACCCTTCCCGGGAGCCCCCGGGATGAGCAGTTCTTC.

This chain's CDR3 is CSVEGTASSGANVLTF. The DNA of the CDR3 is TGCAGCGTTGAAGGGACAGCCTCCTCTGGGGCCAACGTCCTGACTTTC. This chain uses TRBV29-1 with TRBJ2-6, with D perhaps TRBD1 (6 bases). The CDR3 loop spans 16 amino acids. Trimming cost V 1 base and J 0 bases, with 10 bases left between them. CDR1 is SQVTM and CDR2 is ANQGSEA in the germline V gene.

This clone qualifies as medium-sized (0.01 to 0.1%). The rearrangement links TRBV30 to TRBJ1-5; tentative D call: TRBD1 (6 bases). The germline gives CDR1 GTSNPN, CDR2 SVGIG (reference sequence). The CDR3 totals 12 residues. The V end was cut by 3 bases, the J end by 6 bases, with 9 bases between. Here the CDR3 DNA reads TGTGCCTGGAGACAGGGCGGTCAGCCCCAGCATTTT. Its translation: CAWRQGGQPQHF. Filled out from reference TRBV30 and TRBJ1-5, the complete variable domain reads SQTIHQWPATLVQPVGSPLSLECTVEGTSNPNLYWYRQAAGRGLQLLFYSVGIGQISSEVPQNLSASRPQDRQFILSSKKLLLSDSGFYLCAWRQGGQPQHFGDGTRLSIL.

In its sample, this clone was seen once. J is TRBJ2-7 and V is TRBV3-1 (or the pseudogene TRBV3-2); 10 bases map to TRBD2. V lost 4 bases, J lost 4 bases, and 7 bases stayed unmatched. The CDR3 loop spans 15 amino acids. CDR1 and CDR2 from the germline V gene are LGHDT and YNNKEL (reference sequence). CDR3 DNA: TGTGCCAGCAGCCTCCGCGGACTAGCGGATTACGAGCAGTACTTC. It translates to CASSLRGLADYEQYF.